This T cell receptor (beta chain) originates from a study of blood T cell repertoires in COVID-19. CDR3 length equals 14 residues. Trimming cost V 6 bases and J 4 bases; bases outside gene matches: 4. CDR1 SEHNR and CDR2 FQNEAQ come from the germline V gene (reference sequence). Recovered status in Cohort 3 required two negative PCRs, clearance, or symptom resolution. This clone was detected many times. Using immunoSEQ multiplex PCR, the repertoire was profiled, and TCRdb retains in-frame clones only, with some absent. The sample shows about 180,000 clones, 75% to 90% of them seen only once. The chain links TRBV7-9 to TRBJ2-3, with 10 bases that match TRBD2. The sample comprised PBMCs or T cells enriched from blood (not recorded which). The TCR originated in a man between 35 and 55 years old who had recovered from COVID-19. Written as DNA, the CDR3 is TGTGCCAGCAGATCAGCGGGGGGGCCAGATACGCAGTATTTT. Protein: CASRSAGGPDTQYF.